The clone carrying this T cell receptor (beta chain) appeared many times. What it binds is not known. This CDR3 is also generated by other DNA sequences in the sample. The data are from a study of CD8+ T cells in alopecia areata. In the study overall: Patients took tofacitinib for 6 to 18 months, followed by 6 drug-free months.

Peripheral blood, together with lesional scalp punch biopsies, was collected from alopecia areata patients. Extracted RNA was reverse transcribed, and the resulting cDNA served as sequencing template. Only in-frame clones appear in the TCRdb table, and some are missing; sequencing was by immunoSEQ multiplex PCR. The table includes about 97,000 clones, 41% detected once. The study's findings and limits: Lesional scalp displayed greater clonality than normal scalp, most notably in alopecia totalis/universalis.

Germline V gene sequence: CDR1 MNHEY, CDR2 SVGAGI. V lost 0 bases, J lost 2 bases, and 0 bases stayed unmatched. The CDR3 sequence is 14 residues long. This sequence joins TRBV6-5 and TRBJ2-5; 7 bases agree with TRBD1. The receptor's source is a human donor with alopecia areata. Sequenced material: CD4+ T cells sorted from blood. Here the CDR3 reads CASSYSTGQETQYF. DNA for the CDR3: TGTGCCAGCAGTTACTCGACAGGGCAAGAGACCCAGTACTTC.